This record covers a single T cell receptor (beta chain). Per the original data handling: Cell counts per sample came from amplifying reference gene primers. Some clones are missing from TCRdb's copy, which holds only in-frame ones; the method was immunoSEQ multiplex PCR. That table gives V, J and clone size, and the DNA gave D and trimming. The table lists about 49,000 clones, 84% of them singletons. The data originate from a study of blood T cell repertoires in COVID-19. Turning to the study itself: Samples representing acute and convalescent COVID-19 were sourced from the United States, Italy and Spain.

Sequences were obtained from peripheral blood. The source is a man aged 45-65 years with acute or convalescent COVID-19.

This chain's CDR3 is CASSVYNEQFF. The CDR3 region has the DNA TGCGCCAGCAGTGTATACAATGAGCAGTTCTTC. The V call is TRBV10-2, the J call TRBJ2-1; D gene uncertain. Per the germline V gene, CDR1 is WSHSY and CDR2 is SAAADI. The CDR3 is 11 residues long. V was pared by 4 bases and J by 4 bases, with 2 bases between.